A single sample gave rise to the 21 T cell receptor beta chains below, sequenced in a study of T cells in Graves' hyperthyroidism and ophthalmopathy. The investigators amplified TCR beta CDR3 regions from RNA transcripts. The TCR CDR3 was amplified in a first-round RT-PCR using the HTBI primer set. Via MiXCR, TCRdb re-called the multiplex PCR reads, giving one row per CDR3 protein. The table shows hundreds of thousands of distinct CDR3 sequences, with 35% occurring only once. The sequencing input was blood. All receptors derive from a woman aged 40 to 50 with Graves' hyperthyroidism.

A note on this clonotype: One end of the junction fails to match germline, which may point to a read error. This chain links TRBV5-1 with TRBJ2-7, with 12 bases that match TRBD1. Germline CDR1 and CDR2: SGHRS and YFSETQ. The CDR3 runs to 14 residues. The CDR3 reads CASSLGGQGATTDF. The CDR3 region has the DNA TGCGCCAGCAGCTTGGGGGGACAGGGGGCGACGACCGACTTC.

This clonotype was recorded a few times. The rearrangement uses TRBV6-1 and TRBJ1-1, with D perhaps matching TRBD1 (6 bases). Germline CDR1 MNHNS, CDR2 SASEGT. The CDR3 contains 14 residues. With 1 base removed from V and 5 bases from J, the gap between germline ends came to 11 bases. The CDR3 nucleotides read TGTGCCAGCAGTGAAGGTCTTACAGGGACTGAAGCTTTCTTT. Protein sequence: CASSEGLTGTEAFF.

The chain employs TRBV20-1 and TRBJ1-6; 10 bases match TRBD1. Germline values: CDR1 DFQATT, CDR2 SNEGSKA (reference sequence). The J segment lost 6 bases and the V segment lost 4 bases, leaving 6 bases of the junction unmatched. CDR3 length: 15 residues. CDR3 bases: TGCAGTGCTACCGGGACAGGGGAGCGTAATTCACCCCTCCACTTT. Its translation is CSATGTGERNSPLHF.

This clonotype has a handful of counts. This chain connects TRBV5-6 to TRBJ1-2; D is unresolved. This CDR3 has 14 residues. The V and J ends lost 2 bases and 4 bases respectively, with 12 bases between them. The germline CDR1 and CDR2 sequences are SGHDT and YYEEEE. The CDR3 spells CASSLASAGYGYTF. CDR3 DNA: TGTGCCAGCAGCTTAGCTTCGGCAGGCTATGGCTACACCTTC.

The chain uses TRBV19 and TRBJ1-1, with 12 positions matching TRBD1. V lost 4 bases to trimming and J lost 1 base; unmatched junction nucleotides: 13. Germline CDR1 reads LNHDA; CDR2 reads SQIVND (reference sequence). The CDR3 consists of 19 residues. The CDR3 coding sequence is TGTGCCAGTAGTACGGGGGGACAGGGGGCGTCGCATTGGAACACTGAAGCTTTCTTT. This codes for CASSTGGQGASHWNTEAFF.

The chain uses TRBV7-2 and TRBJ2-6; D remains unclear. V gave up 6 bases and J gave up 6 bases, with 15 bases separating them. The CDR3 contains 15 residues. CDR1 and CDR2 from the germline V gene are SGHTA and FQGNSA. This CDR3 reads CASSPRIQKANVLTF. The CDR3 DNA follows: TGTGCCAGCAGTCCACGAATTCAAAAGGCCAACGTCCTGACTTTC.

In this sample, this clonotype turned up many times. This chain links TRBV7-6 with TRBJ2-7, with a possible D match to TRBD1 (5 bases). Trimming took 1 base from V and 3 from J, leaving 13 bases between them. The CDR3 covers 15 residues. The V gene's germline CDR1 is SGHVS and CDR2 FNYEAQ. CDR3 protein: CASSLEGSINYEQYF. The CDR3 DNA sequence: TGTGCCAGCAGCTTAGAGGGGTCGATAAACTACGAGCAGTACTTC. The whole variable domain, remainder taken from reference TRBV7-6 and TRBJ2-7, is GAGVSQSPRYKVTKRGQDVALRCDPISGHVSLYWYRQALGQGPEFLTYFNYEAQQDKSGLPNDRFSAERPEGSISTLTIQRTEQRDSAMYRCASSLEGSINYEQYFGPGTRLTVT.

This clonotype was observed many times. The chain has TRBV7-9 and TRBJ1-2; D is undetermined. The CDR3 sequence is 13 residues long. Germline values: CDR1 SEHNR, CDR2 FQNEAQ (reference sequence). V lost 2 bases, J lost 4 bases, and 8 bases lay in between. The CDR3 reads CASSLRERYGYTF. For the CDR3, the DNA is TGTGCCAGCAGCTTAAGGGAACGCTATGGCTACACCTTC.

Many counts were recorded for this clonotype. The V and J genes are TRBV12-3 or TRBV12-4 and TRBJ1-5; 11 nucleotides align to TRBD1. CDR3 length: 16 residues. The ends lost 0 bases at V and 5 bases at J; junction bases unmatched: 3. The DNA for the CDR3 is TGTGCCAGCAGTTTAGCGGACAGGGGGCTCTATCAGCCCCAGCATTTT. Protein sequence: CASSLADRGLYQPQHF.

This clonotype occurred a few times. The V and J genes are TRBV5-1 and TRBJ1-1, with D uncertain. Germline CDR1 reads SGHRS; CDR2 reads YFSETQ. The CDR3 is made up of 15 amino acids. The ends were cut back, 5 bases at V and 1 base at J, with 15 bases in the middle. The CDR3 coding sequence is TGCGCCAGCAGGTCCGGAGGAGCGGGGAACACTGAAGCTTTCTTT. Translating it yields CASRSGGAGNTEAFF.

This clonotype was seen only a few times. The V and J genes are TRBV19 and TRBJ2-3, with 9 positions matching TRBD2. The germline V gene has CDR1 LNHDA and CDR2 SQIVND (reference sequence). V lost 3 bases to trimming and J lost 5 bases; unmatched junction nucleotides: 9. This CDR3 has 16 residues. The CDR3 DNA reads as TGTGCCAGTAGTATGACTAAGCGGGGGGCACAAGATACGCAGTATTTT. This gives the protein CASSMTKRGAQDTQYF. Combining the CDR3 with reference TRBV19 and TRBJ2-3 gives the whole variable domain DGGITQSPKYLFRKEGQNVTLSCEQNLNHDAMYWYRQDPGQGLRLIYYSQIVNDFQKGDIAEGYSVSREKKESFPLTVTSAQKNPTAFYLCASSMTKRGAQDTQYFGPGTRLTVL.

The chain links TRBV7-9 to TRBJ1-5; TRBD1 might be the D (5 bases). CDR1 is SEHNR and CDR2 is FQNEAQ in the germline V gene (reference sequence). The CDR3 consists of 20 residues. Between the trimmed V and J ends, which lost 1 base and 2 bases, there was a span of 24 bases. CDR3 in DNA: TGTGCCAGCAGCTTAGGTCGAGGGACGGGGTTTGAAGTGGGCAATCAGCCCCAGCATTTT. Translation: CASSLGRGTGFEVGNQPQHF. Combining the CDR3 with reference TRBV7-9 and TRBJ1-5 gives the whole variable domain DTGVSQNPRHKITKRGQNVTFRCDPISEHNRLYWYRQTLGQGPEFLTYFQNEAQLEKSRLLSDRFSAERPKGSFSTLEIQRTEQGDSAMYLCASSLGRGTGFEVGNQPQHFGDGTRLSIL.

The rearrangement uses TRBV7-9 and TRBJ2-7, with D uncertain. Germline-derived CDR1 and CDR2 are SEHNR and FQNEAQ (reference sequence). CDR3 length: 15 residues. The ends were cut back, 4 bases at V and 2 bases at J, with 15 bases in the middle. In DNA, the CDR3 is TGTGCCAGCAGCTCAAATCCCGGGCCAACCTACGAGCAGTACTTC. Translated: CASSSNPGPTYEQYF. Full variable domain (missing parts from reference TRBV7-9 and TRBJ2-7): DTGVSQNPRHKITKRGQNVTFRCDPISEHNRLYWYRQTLGQGPEFLTYFQNEAQLEKSRLLSDRFSAERPKGSFSTLEIQRTEQGDSAMYLCASSSNPGPTYEQYFGPGTRLTVT.

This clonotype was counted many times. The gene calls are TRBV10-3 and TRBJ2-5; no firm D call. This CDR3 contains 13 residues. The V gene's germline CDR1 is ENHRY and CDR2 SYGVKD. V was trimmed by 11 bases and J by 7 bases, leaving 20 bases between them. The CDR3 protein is CAVSPDPLGTQYF. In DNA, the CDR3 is TGTGCCGTCTCCCCAGATCCCCTAGGGACCCAGTACTTC.

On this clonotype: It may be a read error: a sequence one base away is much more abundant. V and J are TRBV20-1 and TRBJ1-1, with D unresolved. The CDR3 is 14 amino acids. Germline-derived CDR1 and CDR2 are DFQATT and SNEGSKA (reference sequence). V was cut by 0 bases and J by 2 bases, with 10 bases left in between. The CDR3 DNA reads TGCAGTGCTAGAGAAGGCGCGCTTAACACTGAAGCTTTCTTT. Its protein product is CSAREGALNTEAFF.

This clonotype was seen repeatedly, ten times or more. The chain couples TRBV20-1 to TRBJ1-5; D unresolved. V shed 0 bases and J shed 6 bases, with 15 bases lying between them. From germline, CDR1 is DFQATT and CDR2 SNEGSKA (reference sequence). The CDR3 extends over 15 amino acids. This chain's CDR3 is CSARDPGIEGQPQHF. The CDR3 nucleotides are TGCAGTGCTAGAGATCCCGGGATCGAGGGTCAGCCCCAGCATTTT.

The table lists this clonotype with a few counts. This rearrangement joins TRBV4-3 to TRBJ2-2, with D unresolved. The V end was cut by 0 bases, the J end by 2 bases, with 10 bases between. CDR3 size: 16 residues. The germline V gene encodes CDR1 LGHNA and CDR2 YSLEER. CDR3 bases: TGCGCCAGCAGCCAAGATTTGGGCGGAAACACCGGGGAGCTGTTTTTT. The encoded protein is CASSQDLGGNTGELFF.

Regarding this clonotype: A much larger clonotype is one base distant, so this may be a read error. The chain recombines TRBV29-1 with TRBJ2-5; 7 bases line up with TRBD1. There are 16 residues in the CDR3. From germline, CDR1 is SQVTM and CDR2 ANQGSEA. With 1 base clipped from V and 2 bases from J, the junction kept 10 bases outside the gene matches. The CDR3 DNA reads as TGCAGCGTTGAAGGTCGGACAGGAGTGTGGCAAGAGACCCAGTACTTC. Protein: CSVEGRTGVWQETQYF.

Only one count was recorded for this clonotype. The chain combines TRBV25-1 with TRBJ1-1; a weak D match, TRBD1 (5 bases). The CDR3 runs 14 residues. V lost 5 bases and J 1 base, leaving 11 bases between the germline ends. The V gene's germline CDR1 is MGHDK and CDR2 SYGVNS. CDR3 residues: CASSYHRGNTEAFF. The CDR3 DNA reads TGTGCCAGCAGTTATCATAGGGGGAACACTGAAGCTTTCTTT.

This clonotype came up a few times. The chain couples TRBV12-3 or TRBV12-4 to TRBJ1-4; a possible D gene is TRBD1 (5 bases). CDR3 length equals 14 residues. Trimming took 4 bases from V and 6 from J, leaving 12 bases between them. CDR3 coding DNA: TGTGCCAGCAGTTCCCAGGGAATGGATGAAAAACTGTTTTTT. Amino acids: CASSSQGMDEKLFF.

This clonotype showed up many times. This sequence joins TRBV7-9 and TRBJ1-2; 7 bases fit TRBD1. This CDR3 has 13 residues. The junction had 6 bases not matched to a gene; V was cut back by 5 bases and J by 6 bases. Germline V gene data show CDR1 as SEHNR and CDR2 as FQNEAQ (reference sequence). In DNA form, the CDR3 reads TGTGCCAGCAGCGTTAGGACAGGCCATGGCTACACCTTC. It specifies CASSVRTGHGYTF.